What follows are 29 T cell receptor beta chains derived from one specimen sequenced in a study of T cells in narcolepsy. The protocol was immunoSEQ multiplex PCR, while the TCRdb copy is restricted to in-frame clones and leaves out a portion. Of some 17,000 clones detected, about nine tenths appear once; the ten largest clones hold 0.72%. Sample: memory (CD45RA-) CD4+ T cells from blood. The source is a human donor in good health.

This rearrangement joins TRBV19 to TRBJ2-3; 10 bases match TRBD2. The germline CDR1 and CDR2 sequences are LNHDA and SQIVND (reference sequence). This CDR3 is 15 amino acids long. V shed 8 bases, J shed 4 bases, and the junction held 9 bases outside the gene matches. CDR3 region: CASRRSGGASDTQYF. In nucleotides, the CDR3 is TGTGCCAGTCGACGGAGCGGGGGGGCCTCAGATACGCAGTATTTT. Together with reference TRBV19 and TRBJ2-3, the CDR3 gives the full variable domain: DGGITQSPKYLFRKEGQNVTLSCEQNLNHDAMYWYRQDPGQGLRLIYYSQIVNDFQKGDIAEGYSVSREKKESFPLTVTSAQKNPTAFYLCASRRSGGASDTQYFGPGTRLTVL.

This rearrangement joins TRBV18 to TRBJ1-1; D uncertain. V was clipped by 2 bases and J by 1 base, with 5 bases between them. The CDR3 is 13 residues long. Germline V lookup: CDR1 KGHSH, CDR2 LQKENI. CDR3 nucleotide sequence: TGTGCCAGCTCACCAAAAGCGAACACTGAAGCTTTCTTT. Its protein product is CASSPKANTEAFF.

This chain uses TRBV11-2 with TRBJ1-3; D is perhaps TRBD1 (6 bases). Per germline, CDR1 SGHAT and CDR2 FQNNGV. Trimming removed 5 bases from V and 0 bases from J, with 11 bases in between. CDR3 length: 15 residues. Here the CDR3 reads CASSPPGHSGNTIYF. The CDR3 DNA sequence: TGTGCCAGCAGCCCACCGGGACACTCTGGAAACACCATATATTTT.

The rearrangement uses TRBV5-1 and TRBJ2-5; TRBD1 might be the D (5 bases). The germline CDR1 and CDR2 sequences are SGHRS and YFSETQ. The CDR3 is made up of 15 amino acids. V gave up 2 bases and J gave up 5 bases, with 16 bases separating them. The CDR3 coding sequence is TGCGCCAGCAGCTTATCGCCGACAGTTTCGGAGACCCAGTACTTC. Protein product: CASSLSPTVSETQYF.

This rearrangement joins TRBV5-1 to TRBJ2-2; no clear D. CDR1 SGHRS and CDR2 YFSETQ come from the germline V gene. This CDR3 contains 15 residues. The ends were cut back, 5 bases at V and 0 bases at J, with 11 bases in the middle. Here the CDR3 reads CASRGFLSNTGELFF. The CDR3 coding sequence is TGCGCCAGCAGGGGGTTCCTCTCGAACACCGGGGAGCTGTTTTTT.

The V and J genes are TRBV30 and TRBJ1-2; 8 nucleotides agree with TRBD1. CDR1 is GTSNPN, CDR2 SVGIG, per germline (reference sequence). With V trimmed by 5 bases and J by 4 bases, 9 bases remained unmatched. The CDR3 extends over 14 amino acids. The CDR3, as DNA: TGTGCCTGGGACAAAACAGGGGGAGGCTATGGCTACACCTTC. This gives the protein CAWDKTGGGYGYTF.

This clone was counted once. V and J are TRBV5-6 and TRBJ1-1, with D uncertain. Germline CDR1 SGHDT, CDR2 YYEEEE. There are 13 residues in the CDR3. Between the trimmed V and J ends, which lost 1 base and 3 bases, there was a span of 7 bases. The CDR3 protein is CASSLRRDTEAFF. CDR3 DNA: TGTGCCAGCAGCTTGAGGAGAGACACTGAAGCTTTCTTT.

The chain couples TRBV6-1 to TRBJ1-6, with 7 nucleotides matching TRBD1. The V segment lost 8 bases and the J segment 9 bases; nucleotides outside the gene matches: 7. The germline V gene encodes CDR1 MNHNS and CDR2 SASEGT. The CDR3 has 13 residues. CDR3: CASLQGEPSPLHF. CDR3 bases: TGTGCCAGCCTGCAGGGGGAACCTTCACCCCTCCACTTT.

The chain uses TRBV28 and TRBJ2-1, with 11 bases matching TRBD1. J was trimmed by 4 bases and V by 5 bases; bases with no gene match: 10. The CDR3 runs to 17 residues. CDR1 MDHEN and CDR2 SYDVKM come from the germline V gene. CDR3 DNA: TGTGCCAGCAGTGCCCCGGGACAGGGGGTAGGGTACAATGAGCAGTTCTTC. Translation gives CASSAPGQGVGYNEQFF.

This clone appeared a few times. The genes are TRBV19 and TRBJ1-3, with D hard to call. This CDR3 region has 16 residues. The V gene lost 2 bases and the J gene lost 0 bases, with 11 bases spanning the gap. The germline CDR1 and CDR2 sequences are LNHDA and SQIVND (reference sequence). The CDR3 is CASSITLGPSGNTIYF. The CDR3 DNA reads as TGTGCCAGTAGTATAACCCTCGGACCCTCTGGAAACACCATATATTTT.

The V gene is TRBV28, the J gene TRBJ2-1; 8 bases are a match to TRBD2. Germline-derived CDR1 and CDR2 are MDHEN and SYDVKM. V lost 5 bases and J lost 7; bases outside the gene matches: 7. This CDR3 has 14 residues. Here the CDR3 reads CASSPGGVKNEQFF. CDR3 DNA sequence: TGTGCCAGCAGTCCCGGGGGGGTAAAGAATGAGCAGTTCTTC.

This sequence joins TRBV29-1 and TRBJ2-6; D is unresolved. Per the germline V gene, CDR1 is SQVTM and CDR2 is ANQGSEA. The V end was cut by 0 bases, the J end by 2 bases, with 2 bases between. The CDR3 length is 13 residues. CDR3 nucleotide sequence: TGCAGCGTTGAAGATGCTGGGGCCAACGTCCTGACTTTC. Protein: CSVEDAGANVLTF. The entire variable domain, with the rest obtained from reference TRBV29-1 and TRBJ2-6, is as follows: SAVISQKPSRDICQRGTSLTIQCQVDSQVTMMFWYRQQPGQSLTLIATANQGSEATYESGFVIDKFPISRPNLTFSTLTVSNMSPEDSSIYLCSVEDAGANVLTFGAGSRLTVL.

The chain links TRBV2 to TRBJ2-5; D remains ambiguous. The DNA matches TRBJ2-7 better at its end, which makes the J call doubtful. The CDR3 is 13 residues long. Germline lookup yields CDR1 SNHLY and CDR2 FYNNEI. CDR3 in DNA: TGTGCCAGCAGTGTTGCCCGCTCCTACGAGCAGTACTTC. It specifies CASSVARSYEQYF.

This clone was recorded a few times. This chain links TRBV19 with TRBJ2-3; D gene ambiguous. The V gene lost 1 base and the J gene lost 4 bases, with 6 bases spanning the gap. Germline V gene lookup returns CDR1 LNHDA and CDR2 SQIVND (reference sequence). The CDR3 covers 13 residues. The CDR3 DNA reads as TGTGCCAGTAGTATAGGGGGTGCAGATACGCAGTATTTT. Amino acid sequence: CASSIGGADTQYF.

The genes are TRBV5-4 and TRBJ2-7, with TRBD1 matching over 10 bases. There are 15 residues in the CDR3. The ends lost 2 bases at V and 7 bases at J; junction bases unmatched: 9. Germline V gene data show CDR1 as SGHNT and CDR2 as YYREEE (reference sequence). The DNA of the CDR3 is TGTGCCAGCAGCTTAGATGACAGGGGGCTGGGGGAGCAGTACTTC. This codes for CASSLDDRGLGEQYF.

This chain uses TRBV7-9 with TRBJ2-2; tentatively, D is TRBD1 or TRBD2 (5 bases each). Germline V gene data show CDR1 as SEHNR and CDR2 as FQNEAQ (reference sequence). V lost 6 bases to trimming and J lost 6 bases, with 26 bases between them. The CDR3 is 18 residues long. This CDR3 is CASRPPVGPTNVAGELFF. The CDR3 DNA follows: TGTGCCAGCAGACCGCCAGTGGGACCCACGAACGTCGCCGGGGAGCTGTTTTTT.

In DNA, the CDR3 is TGTGCCATCAGTGAGAGCAGGGGGGCTAACTATGGCTACACCTTC. It specifies CAISESRGANYGYTF. This chain joins TRBV10-3 and TRBJ1-2; 7 nucleotides line up with TRBD1. This CDR3 is 15 amino acids long. With 2 bases clipped from V and 0 bases from J, the junction kept 3 bases outside the gene matches. Germline assignment: CDR1 ENHRY and CDR2 SYGVKD.

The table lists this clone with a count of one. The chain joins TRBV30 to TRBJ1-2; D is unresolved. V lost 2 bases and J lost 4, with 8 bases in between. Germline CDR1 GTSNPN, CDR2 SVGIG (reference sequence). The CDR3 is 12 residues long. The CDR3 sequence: CAWSRASYGYTF. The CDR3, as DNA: TGTGCCTGGAGTCGGGCAAGCTATGGCTACACCTTC.

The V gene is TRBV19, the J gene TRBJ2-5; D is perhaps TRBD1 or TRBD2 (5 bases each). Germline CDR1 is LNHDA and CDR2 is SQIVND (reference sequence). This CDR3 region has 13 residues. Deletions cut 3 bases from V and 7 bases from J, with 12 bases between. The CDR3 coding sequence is TGTGCCAGTAGTATGGGACCCGAGGGGACCCAGTACTTC. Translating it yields CASSMGPEGTQYF.

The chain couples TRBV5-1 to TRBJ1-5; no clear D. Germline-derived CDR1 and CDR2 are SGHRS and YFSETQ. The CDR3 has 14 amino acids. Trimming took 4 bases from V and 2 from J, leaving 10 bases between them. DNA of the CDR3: TGCGCCAGCAGCCCGGGGAGCGGCAATCAGCCCCAGCATTTT. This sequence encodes CASSPGSGNQPQHF.

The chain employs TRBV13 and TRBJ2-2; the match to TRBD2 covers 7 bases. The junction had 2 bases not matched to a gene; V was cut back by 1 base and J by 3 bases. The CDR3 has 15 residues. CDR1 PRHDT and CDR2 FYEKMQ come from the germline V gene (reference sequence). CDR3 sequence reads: CASSLAGGYTGELFF. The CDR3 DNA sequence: TGTGCCAGCAGCTTAGCCGGGGGGTACACCGGGGAGCTGTTTTTT.

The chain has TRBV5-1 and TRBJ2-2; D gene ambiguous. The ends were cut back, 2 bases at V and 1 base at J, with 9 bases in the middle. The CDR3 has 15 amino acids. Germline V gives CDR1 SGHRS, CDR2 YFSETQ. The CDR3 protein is CASSLDGRNTGELFF. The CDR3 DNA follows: TGCGCCAGCAGCTTAGACGGTCGGAACACCGGGGAGCTGTTTTTT.

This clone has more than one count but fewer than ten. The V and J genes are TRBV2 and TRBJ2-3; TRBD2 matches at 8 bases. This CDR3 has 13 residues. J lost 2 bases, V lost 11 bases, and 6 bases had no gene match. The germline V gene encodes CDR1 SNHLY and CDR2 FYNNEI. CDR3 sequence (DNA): TGTGCCGGGAAGCGGGGGACCACAGATACGCAGTATTTT. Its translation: CAGKRGTTDTQYF.

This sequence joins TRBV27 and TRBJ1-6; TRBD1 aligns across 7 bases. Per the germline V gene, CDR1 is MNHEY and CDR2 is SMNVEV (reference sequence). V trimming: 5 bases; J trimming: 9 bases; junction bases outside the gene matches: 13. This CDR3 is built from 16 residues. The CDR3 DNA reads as TGTGCCAGCAGTAGGGTACCGGGACAGAAGATTTCACCCCTCCACTTT. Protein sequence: CASSRVPGQKISPLHF.

The CDR3 reads CASSSLREQETQYF. CDR3 DNA: TGTGCCAGCAGCTCCCTACGGGAGCAAGAGACCCAGTACTTC. V is TRBV7-9 and J is TRBJ2-5; TRBD2 is a possible D gene (6 bases). The V end lost 4 bases, the J end lost 2 bases, and 11 bases lay between the germline ends. This CDR3 has 14 residues. The V gene's germline CDR1 is SEHNR and CDR2 FQNEAQ (reference sequence).

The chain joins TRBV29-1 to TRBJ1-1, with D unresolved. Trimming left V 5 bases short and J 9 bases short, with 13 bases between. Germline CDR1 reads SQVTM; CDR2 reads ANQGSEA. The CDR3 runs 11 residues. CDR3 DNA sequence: TGCAGCGTTCGGTTATTGGAACAAGCTTTCTTT. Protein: CSVRLLEQAFF.

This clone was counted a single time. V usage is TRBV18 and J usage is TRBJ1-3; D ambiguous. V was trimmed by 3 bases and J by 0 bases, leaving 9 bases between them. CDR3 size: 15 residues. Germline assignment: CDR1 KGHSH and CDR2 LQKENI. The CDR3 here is CASSPRPGSGNTIYF. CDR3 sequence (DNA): TGTGCCAGCTCACCGAGACCGGGCTCTGGAAACACCATATATTTT.

The CDR3: CSVGYTRDSEQYF. The CDR3 DNA reads TGCAGCGTCGGATACACCAGGGATTCCGAGCAGTACTTC. The gene calls are TRBV29-1 and TRBJ2-7; TRBD1 might be the D (5 bases). The germline V gene encodes CDR1 SQVTM and CDR2 ANQGSEA. CDR3 length: 13 amino acids. Trimming took off 6 bases at V and 6 bases at J, with 18 bases between the two ends.

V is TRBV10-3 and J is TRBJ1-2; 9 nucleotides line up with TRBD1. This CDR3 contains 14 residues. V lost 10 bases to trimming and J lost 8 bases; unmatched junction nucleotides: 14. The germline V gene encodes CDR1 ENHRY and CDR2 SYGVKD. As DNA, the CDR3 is TGTGCCACCGAACCGGGACAGGGTGAGAAGGGCTACACCTTC. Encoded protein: CATEPGQGEKGYTF.